The 5 T cell receptor beta chains reported below all come from one sample, sequenced in a study of T cell responses to AZD1222 COVID-19 vaccine. Generated by immunoSEQ multiplex PCR, the TCRdb table keeps only in-frame clones and is missing some. The profile shows 95,000 to 100,000 clones, 70% to 90% of them singletons. Sample: peripheral blood, taken 28 days after the second AZD1222 dose. All receptors derive from an adult who received the AZD1222 COVID-19 vaccine.

Note on this clone: Other DNA sequences within the sample encode an identical CDR3. V usage is TRBV2 and J usage is TRBJ1-5; maybe TRBD1 (6 bases). This CDR3 contains 18 residues. Looked up from germline, CDR1 is SNHLY and CDR2 is FYNNEI. V was clipped by 3 bases and J by 3 bases, with 21 bases between them. The CDR3 DNA reads as TGTGCCAGCAGTGAGGCGCTTAGGACAGCTCGTCCCAATCAGCCCCAGCATTTT. Translating it yields CASSEALRTARPNQPQHF. Full variable domain (outside the CDR3, taken from reference TRBV2 and TRBJ1-5): EPEVTQTPSHQVTQMGQEVILRCVPISNHLYFYWYRQILGQKVEFLVSFYNNEISEKSEIFDDQFSVERPDGSNFTLKIRSTKLEDSAMYFCASSEALRTARPNQPQHFGDGTRLSIL.

This chain uses TRBV7-2 with TRBJ2-7, with D perhaps TRBD2 (5 bases). The germline V gene encodes CDR1 SGHTA and CDR2 FQGNSA. The CDR3 has 13 amino acids. The V end was cut by 0 bases, the J end by 6 bases, with 9 bases between. This CDR3 is CASSLAVAFEQYF. CDR3 sequence (DNA): TGTGCCAGCAGCTTAGCAGTAGCGTTCGAGCAGTACTTC.

About this clone: This sample also contains other DNA sequences that code for the same CDR3. The chain is built from TRBV5-1 and TRBJ2-3; maybe TRBD2 (5 bases). The CDR3 consists of 13 residues. Trimming removed 0 bases from V and 3 bases from J, with 5 bases in between. Germline CDR1 is SGHRS and CDR2 is YFSETQ. In nucleotides, the CDR3 is TGCGCCAGCAGCTTGGGAGGGACAGATACGCAGTATTTT. Residues: CASSLGGTDTQYF.

As DNA, the CDR3 is TGTGCCAGCAGCCCCGGACAGTTCTACAATGAGCAGTTCTTC. Translating gives CASSPGQFYNEQFF. The rearrangement uses TRBV14 and TRBJ2-1, with a tentative D call TRBD1 (6 bases). V was shortened by 4 bases and J by 3 bases, with 10 bases between the two germline ends. CDR1 SGHDN and CDR2 FVKESK come from the germline V gene. This CDR3 is built from 14 residues.

By share, this clone counts as medium-sized (0.01 to 0.1%). The chain carries TRBV27 and TRBJ1-6; no clear D. The CDR3 has 14 amino acids. Germline loops: CDR1 MNHEY, CDR2 SMNVEV (reference sequence). Trimming took 8 bases from V and 7 from J, leaving 15 bases between them. This CDR3 reads CASGPRVRNSPLHF. CDR3 nucleotide sequence: TGTGCCAGCGGTCCGCGGGTTCGAAATTCACCCCTCCACTTT.